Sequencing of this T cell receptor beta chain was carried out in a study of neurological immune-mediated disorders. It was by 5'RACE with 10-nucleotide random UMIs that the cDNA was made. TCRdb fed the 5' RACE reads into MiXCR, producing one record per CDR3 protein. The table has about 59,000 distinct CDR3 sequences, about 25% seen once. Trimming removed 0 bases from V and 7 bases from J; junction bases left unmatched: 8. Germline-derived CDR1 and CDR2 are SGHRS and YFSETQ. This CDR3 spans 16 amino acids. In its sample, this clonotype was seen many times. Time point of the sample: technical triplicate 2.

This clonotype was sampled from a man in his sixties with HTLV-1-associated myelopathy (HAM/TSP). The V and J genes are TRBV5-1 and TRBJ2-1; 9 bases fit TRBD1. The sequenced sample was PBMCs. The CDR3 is CASSLGVQGAGNEQFF. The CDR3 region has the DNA TGCGCCAGCAGCTTGGGGGTACAGGGGGCAGGAAATGAGCAGTTCTTC.